This T cell receptor beta chain was identified in a study of blood T cell repertoires in COVID-19. The V and J ends lost 4 bases and 7 bases respectively, with 16 bases between them. The germline V gene has CDR1 LNHDA and CDR2 SQIVND (reference sequence). The CDR3 sequence is 15 residues long. Measured with immunoSEQ multiplex PCR; TCRdb has only the in-frame clones, and not every one. The sample consists of 60,000 to 75,000 clones, about 85% of them appearing once. Sample: peripheral blood. V gene TRBV19 combines with J gene TRBJ1-4; D might be TRBD1 (5 bases). This clonotype was sampled from a man aged 65 to 85 with active COVID-19. Written as DNA, the CDR3 is TGTGCCAGTAGTAGCCCGAGGATAAGGGGTGAAAAACTGTTTTTT. Translation gives CASSSPRIRGEKLFF.